Below are 10 T cell receptor beta chains sequenced from a single sample in a study of shared clonotypes between healthy human individuals. The assay was immunoSEQ multiplex PCR, and TCRdb's table has in-frame clones only and misses some. The sample has 450,000 to 500,000 clones, about 78% seen once; the top ten hold more than 10%. Input material: PBMCs. These receptors all stem from a woman between 40 and 50 years old in good health. Some clones in this sample may be carry-over from other donors' samples.

At least ten counts were recorded for this clone. The chain has TRBV9 and TRBJ2-5, with D tentatively TRBD1 (5 bases). V was cut by 4 bases and J by 1 base, with 17 bases left in between. CDR3 length equals 16 residues. Per germline, CDR1 SGDLS and CDR2 YYNGEE. The chain's CDR3 is CASSRGALSGQETQYF. The CDR3, as DNA: TGTGCCAGCAGCCGTGGGGCCCTTTCAGGCCAAGAGACCCAGTACTTC.

Regarding this clone: Just one base apart from a much larger clone, this may be a read error. This rearrangement joins TRBV30 to TRBJ1-3; tentative D call: TRBD1 (6 bases). Germline V CDR1 and CDR2: GTSNPN, SVGIG (reference sequence). The CDR3 spans 12 residues. This CDR3 is CAWNRAGNTTYF. CDR3 nucleotides: TGTGCCTGGAACAGGGCTGGAAACACCACATATTTT.

V usage is TRBV7-2 and J usage is TRBJ2-3; a weak D match, TRBD2 (6 bases). The CDR3 is 13 residues long. Trimming cost V 7 bases and J 4 bases, with 12 bases left between them. Germline V gene lookup returns CDR1 SGHTA and CDR2 FQGNSA. CDR3 DNA: TGTGCCAGCACCGACCCGGGAGCAGATACGCAGTATTTT. Translation gives CASTDPGADTQYF. Looking up the rest from reference TRBV7-2 and TRBJ2-3 gives the full variable domain: GAGVSQSPSNKVTEKGKDVELRCDPISGHTALYWYRQSLGQGLEFLIYFQGNSAPDKSGLPSDRFSAERTGGSVSTLTIQRTQQEDSAVYLCASTDPGADTQYFGPGTRLTVL.

In its sample, this clone was seen a few times. The chain couples TRBV9 to TRBJ2-3; D ambiguous. Germline assignment: CDR1 SGDLS and CDR2 YYNGEE. Trimming left V 0 bases short and J 3 bases short, with 8 bases between. This CDR3 contains 14 residues. In nucleotides, the CDR3 is TGTGCCAGCAGCGTAGCTCAGGAGACAGATACGCAGTATTTT. Protein: CASSVAQETDTQYF.

This chain uses TRBV29-1 with TRBJ1-4; TRBD1 matches at 10 bases. This CDR3 has 17 amino acids. Germline V lookup: CDR1 SQVTM, CDR2 ANQGSEA. CDR3 loop: CSRPGQGTGTANEKLFF. As DNA, the CDR3 is TGCAGTCGACCGGGACAGGGGACTGGTACGGCTAATGAAAAACTGTTTTTT. Full variable domain (outside the CDR3, taken from reference TRBV29-1 and TRBJ1-4): SAVISQKPSRDICQRGTSLTIQCQVDSQVTMMFWYRQQPGQSLTLIATANQGSEATYESGFVIDKFPISRPNLTFSTLTVSNMSPEDSSIYLCSRPGQGTGTANEKLFFGSGTQLSVL.

The CDR3 bases are TGTGCCAGCAGGCAGGGTGGGGGAGTTTATGAAAAACTGTTTTTT. Its translation is CASRQGGGVYEKLFF. The genes are TRBV28 and TRBJ1-4; tentatively, D is TRBD1 (5 bases). CDR3 length: 15 residues. V was cut by 6 bases and J by 6 bases, with 17 bases left in between. Germline assignment: CDR1 MDHEN and CDR2 SYDVKM. The full variable domain, in which reference TRBV28 and TRBJ1-4 provide the parts outside the CDR3, is DVKVTQSSRYLVKRTGEKVFLECVQDMDHENMFWYRQDPGLGLRLIYFSYDVKMKEKGDIPEGYSVSREKKERFSLILESASTNQTSMYLCASRQGGGVYEKLFFGSGTQLSVL.

The V gene is TRBV27, the J gene TRBJ2-7, with 7 bases that match TRBD2. Germline CDR1 and CDR2: MNHEY and SMNVEV (reference sequence). The CDR3 covers 15 residues. V trimming: 2 bases; J trimming: 4 bases; junction bases outside the gene matches: 8. The CDR3 region has the DNA TGTGCCAGCAGTTTACAGTTCTGGGGAGGGTACGAGCAGTACTTC. Translated: CASSLQFWGGYEQYF.

The chain joins TRBV5-4 to TRBJ2-3; 16 bases are a match to TRBD2. Germline V gene lookup returns CDR1 SGHNT and CDR2 YYREEE (reference sequence). The CDR3 extends over 19 amino acids. The trim removed 5 bases at V and 7 bases at J, leaving 16 bases unmatched. The CDR3 protein is CASRAGTSGRETGVHTQYF. For the CDR3, the DNA is TGTGCCAGCAGGGCCGGGACTAGCGGGAGGGAGACCGGAGTCCATACGCAGTATTTT.

The rearrangement joins TRBV5-1 to TRBJ2-5, with no clear D. V dropped 2 bases and J dropped 4 bases, with 9 bases sitting between them. Germline lookup yields CDR1 SGHRS and CDR2 YFSETQ. The CDR3 runs to 13 residues. The CDR3 spells CASSLRVSETQYF. In nucleotides, the CDR3 is TGCGCCAGCAGCTTAAGGGTGTCAGAGACCCAGTACTTC.

This chain joins TRBV5-4 and TRBJ2-7, with 14 bases matching TRBD2. The CDR3 sequence is 16 residues long. Trimming took 4 bases from V and 3 from J; bases not matched to a gene: 6. The germline CDR1 and CDR2 sequences are SGHNT and YYREEE (reference sequence). The CDR3 region has the DNA TGTGCCAGCAGCCCGGGGACTAGCGGGAGTTACTACGAGCAGTACTTC. Translating it yields CASSPGTSGSYYEQYF.